Listed below are T cell receptor beta chains from one sample, sequenced in a study of cytomegalovirus exposure and HLA in healthy donors. Assay: immunoSEQ multiplex PCR; the TCRdb copy retains only in-frame clones and omits some. This sample has about 130,000 clones, with roughly four fifths found just once. The sequencing sample was made of PBMCs. The receptors here all came from a woman aged 35 to 49 in good health and CMV-seropositive. CDR3s include the opening cysteine and the closing phenylalanine or tryptophan. Expanded clones are given a class, and other clones once, few, many or no size at all.

>.|TRBV6-5|TRBJ1-1
CASSSDRGLGTEAFF
>.|TRBV7-2|TRBJ2-3
CASSLARGTDTQYF
>.|TRBV7-2|TRBJ1-2
CASSLMGREGYTF
>.|TRBV6-1|TRBJ2-3
CASSAATVSTDTQYF
>once|TRBV28|TRBJ1-4
CASSLAGPNEKLFF
>.|TRBV27|TRBJ2-2
CASSVLAGVAGELFF
>.|TRBV5-4|TRBJ2-7
CASSLTGDSYEQYF
>few|TRBV21-1|TRBJ2-1
CASMEAGGRNEQFF
>.|TRBV7-3|TRBJ2-7
CASSRRAGTYEQYF
>.|TRBV27|TRBJ2-1
CASSSSGRGDEQFF
>.|TRBV6-5|TRBJ2-1
CASSHPGQASLKQFF
>.|TRBV11-2|TRBJ1-2
CASSLPGTVNYGYTF
>.|TRBV9|TRBJ2-3
CASSATSTQYF
>.|TRBV7-9|TRBJ2-1
CASSLALKYNEQFF